This T cell receptor (beta chain) was obtained from a study of cytomegalovirus exposure and HLA in healthy donors. V was clipped by 4 bases and J by 1 base; unmatched bases: 5. From germline, CDR1 is SEHNR and CDR2 FQNEAQ (reference sequence). CDR3 size: 16 residues. The PCR used 60 Vbeta and 13 Jbeta primers. The protocol was immunoSEQ multiplex PCR, while the TCRdb copy is restricted to in-frame clones and leaves out a portion. The table has roughly 93,000 clones, over 70% seen once; the top ten hold about 3%. As for this clone: What it binds is unknown.

Study results and limitations: Later analysis indicated greater clonal expansion among HLA-associated TCR beta chains than among equally common other chains. Within a later analysis, the majority of CMV-associated TCR beta chains appeared HLA-restricted.

The material sequenced was PBMCs. V and J are TRBV7-9 and TRBJ2-2, with TRBD1 matching over 8 bases. The receptor comes from a man in his forties in good health and CMV-seronegative. CDR3: CASSYGTGLNTGELFF. DNA for the CDR3: TGTGCCAGCAGCTACGGGACAGGACTGAACACCGGGGAGCTGTTTTTT. The full variable domain, with the rest looked up from reference TRBV7-9 and TRBJ2-2, is DTGVSQNPRHKITKRGQNVTFRCDPISEHNRLYWYRQTLGQGPEFLTYFQNEAQLEKSRLLSDRFSAERPKGSFSTLEIQRTEQGDSAMYLCASSYGTGLNTGELFFGEGSRLTVL.